This T cell receptor beta chain was captured by sequencing in a study of PD-1 blockade in classical Hodgkin lymphoma. The count of this clone is one. Its antigen is unidentified. From germline, CDR1 is SGHNT and CDR2 YYREEE (reference sequence). The germline V and J ends were trimmed by 4 bases and 3 bases, with 9 bases remaining between them. This CDR3 contains 13 residues. Study-level findings and limits: TCR diversity at baseline was reported to be reduced in newly diagnosed patients relative to healthy donors. Repertoire differences have undefined causes, possibly disease activity or prior therapy.

Method: immunoSEQ multiplex PCR; TCRdb's copy keeps in-frame clones and lacks some. The data contain about 25,000 clones, 94% of them singletons. Time point specified: newly diagnosed, previously untreated cHL patient sample. The authors compared against newly diagnosed, untreated classical Hodgkin lymphoma PBMCs. The sequence came from a human donor with classical Hodgkin lymphoma. This chain joins TRBV5-4 and TRBJ2-3; a weak D match, TRBD2 (5 bases). Sequenced sample: peripheral blood mononuclear cells (PBMCs). The CDR3 here is CASSGERTDTQYF. The CDR3 nucleotides are TGTGCCAGCAGCGGCGAGCGGACAGATACGCAGTATTTT. Drawing the rest from reference TRBV5-4 and TRBJ2-3, the complete variable domain is ETGVTQSPTHLIKTRGQQVTLRCSSQSGHNTVSWYQQALGQGPQFIFQYYREEENGRGNFPPRFSGLQFPNYSSELNVNALELDDSALYLCASSGERTDTQYFGPGTRLTVL.